The clone carrying this T cell receptor beta chain was observed at least ten times. Antigen: not known. TCRdb reprocessed the multiplex PCR reads with MiXCR, giving one entry per CDR3 protein. The sample includes fewer than 300,000 distinct CDR3 sequences, about 32% of them seen just once. The data are from a study of breast tumors, draining lymph nodes, adjacent tissues. Overall study findings and caveats: Findings are consistent with lymph node origin and intratumoral expansion of most tumor T cells. The lymph node origin of tumor T cells was framed as consistent with a hypothesis, not demonstrated. Compared with basal-like, luminal-like tumors shared significantly more repertoire with nontumor tissue.

Breast cancer patients provided tissue from their axillary draining lymph nodes. CDR3 size: 11 residues. Germline V CDR1 and CDR2: MNHEY, SVGEGT. The V end was cut by 8 bases, the J end by 3 bases, with 8 bases between. This clonotype originated in a female donor with breast cancer. Some clones in this sample may be carry-over from other donors' samples. The sample taken for sequencing was axillary lymph node tissue. V gene TRBV6-2 or TRBV6-3 combines with J gene TRBJ2-7; D is uncertain. The CDR3 loop is CASCGFYEQYF. Here the CDR3 DNA reads TGTGCCAGCTGCGGTTTCTACGAGCAGTACTTC.